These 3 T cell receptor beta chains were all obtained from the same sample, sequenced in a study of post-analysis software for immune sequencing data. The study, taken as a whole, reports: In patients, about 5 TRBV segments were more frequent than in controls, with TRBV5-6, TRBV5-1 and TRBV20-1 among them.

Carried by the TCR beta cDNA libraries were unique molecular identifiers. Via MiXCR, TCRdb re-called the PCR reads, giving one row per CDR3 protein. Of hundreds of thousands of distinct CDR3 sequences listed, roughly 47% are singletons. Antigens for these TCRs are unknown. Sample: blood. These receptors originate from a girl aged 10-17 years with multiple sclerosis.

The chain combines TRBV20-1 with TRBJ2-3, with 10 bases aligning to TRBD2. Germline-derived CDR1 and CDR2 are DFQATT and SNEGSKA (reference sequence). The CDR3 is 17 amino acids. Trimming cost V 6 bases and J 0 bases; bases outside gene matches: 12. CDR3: CSASPWTSGSSTDTQYF. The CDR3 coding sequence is TGCAGTGCCTCTCCCTGGACTAGCGGTTCTAGCACAGATACGCAGTATTTT.

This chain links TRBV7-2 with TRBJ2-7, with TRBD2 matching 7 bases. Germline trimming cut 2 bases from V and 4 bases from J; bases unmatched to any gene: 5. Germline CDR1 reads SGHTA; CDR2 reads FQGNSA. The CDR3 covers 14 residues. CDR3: CASSLLASGYEQYF. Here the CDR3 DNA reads TGTGCCAGCAGCTTATTGGCTAGCGGTTACGAGCAGTACTTC.

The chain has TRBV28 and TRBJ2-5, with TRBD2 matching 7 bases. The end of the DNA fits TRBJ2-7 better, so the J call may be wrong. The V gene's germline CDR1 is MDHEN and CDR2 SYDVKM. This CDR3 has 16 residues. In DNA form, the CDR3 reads TGTGCCAGCAGTTTTGGGGGAGGGGAGGGGCGTTACGAGCAGTACTTC. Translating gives CASSFGGGEGRYEQYF.